This TCR beta chain comes out of a study of shared clonotypes between healthy human individuals. On the study more broadly: Each donor contributed plates that comprised three CD4 naive, three CD4 memory, two CD8 naive and one CD8 memory.

Both subsets, CD45RA+ naive and CD45RA-negative memory, were split from the CD4+ cells. Only in-frame clones appear in the TCRdb table, and some are missing; sequencing was by immunoSEQ multiplex PCR. The sample contains 2 million to 2.5 million clones, 90% to 95% of which appear only once. This CDR3 has 15 residues. Germline V gene data show CDR1 as SNHLY and CDR2 as FYNNEI. V dropped 1 base and J dropped 5 bases, with 13 bases sitting between them. Input material: naive CD4+ T cells sorted from blood. As for subset: CD45RA+ positively selected. This TCR came from a man in his late teens or twenties in good health. The V gene is TRBV2, the J gene TRBJ2-3, with no clear D. In DNA, the CDR3 is TGTGCCAGCAGTGAAGAAGCGCGCCCGAAAGATACGCAGTATTTT. Its protein product is CASSEEARPKDTQYF. Based on the CDR3 plus reference TRBV2 and TRBJ2-3, the full variable domain is EPEVTQTPSHQVTQMGQEVILRCVPISNHLYFYWYRQILGQKVEFLVSFYNNEISEKSEIFDDQFSVERPDGSNFTLKIRSTKLEDSAMYFCASSEEARPKDTQYFGPGTRLTVL.